One sample yielded the 4 T cell receptor beta chains listed below, sequenced in a study of CD8 T cells in ankylosing spondylitis. Whole-study findings and limits: Fewer than ten highly homologous variants made up a TCR beta motif, and this motif appeared characteristic of ankylosing spondylitis blood.

TCRdb called the 5' RACE reads again in MiXCR, with one record for every CDR3 protein. The table lists tens of thousands of distinct CDR3 sequences, just under 9% of them singletons, with over 25% in the top ten. These TCRs' antigens remain unknown. The sample was blood, either unsorted or a sorted T cell fraction (not recorded which). These receptors all come from a male donor with ankylosing spondylitis.

The chain is built from TRBV7-9 and TRBJ1-4; D remains unclear. The CDR3 runs 13 residues. V dropped 0 bases and J dropped 17 bases, with 16 bases sitting between them. Germline CDR1 is SEHNR and CDR2 is FQNEAQ (reference sequence). The CDR3 here is CASSLAGSPIFFF. The CDR3 nucleotides read TGTGCCAGCAGCTTAGCAGGGTCCCCGATTTTTTTTTTT.

This clonotype was counted at least ten times. CDR3 region: CSVEDFGTALDHNSYGYTF. The CDR3 bases are TGCAGCGTTGAAGATTTTGGGACAGCCCTGGACCATAATAGCTATGGCTACACCTTC. The chain recombines TRBV29-1 with TRBJ1-2, with TRBD1 matching 7 bases. Germline loops: CDR1 SQVTM, CDR2 ANQGSEA. Germline trimming cut 0 bases from V and 4 bases from J; bases unmatched to any gene: 20. This CDR3 contains 19 residues. Complete variable domain (other parts from reference TRBV29-1 and TRBJ1-2): SAVISQKPSRDICQRGTSLTIQCQVDSQVTMMFWYRQQPGQSLTLIATANQGSEATYESGFVIDKFPISRPNLTFSTLTVSNMSPEDSSIYLCSVEDFGTALDHNSYGYTFGSGTRLTVV.

This clonotype occurred many times. V usage is TRBV12-3 or TRBV12-4 and J usage is TRBJ2-2, with 11 bases aligning to TRBD1. The junction had 5 bases not matched to a gene; V was cut back by 6 bases and J by 5 bases. This CDR3 has 15 residues. CDR3 sequence: CASSIGTGGTGELFF. The DNA of the CDR3 is TGTGCCAGCAGCATCGGGACAGGGGGGACCGGGGAGCTGTTTTTT.

This clonotype was picked up many times. This rearrangement joins TRBV12-3 or TRBV12-4 to TRBJ2-1, with unresolved D. The V end was cut by 11 bases, the J end by 0 bases, with 14 bases between. This CDR3 is built from 14 residues. The CDR3 loop is CAQSHARSYNEQFF. CDR3 sequence (DNA): TGTGCCCAATCGCACGCGCGCTCCTACAATGAGCAGTTCTTC.